What follows are 19 T cell receptor beta chains derived from one specimen sequenced in a study of T-cell reconstitution after alpha-beta-depleted transplantation in children. Unique molecular identifiers were incorporated during preparation of the TCRbeta library. TCRdb recomputed calls from the PCR reads with MiXCR, one row per CDR3 protein. This sample has roughly 120,000 distinct CDR3 sequences, with more than 20% found just once. The sample was PBMCs, mostly from graft donor cells, taken 180 days after TCRalphabeta/CD19-depleted stem cell transplant. The receptors derive from a male patient aged 2-15 years who had a stem cell transplant for chronic granulomatous disease, so the T cells may come from the graft donor.

This clonotype occurred a few times. This chain links TRBV15 with TRBJ2-3; no clear D. V lost 0 bases, J lost 2 bases, and 9 bases lay in between. Germline CDR1 and CDR2: LNHNV and YYDKDF (reference sequence). CDR3 size: 15 residues. The CDR3 here is CATSRDHSTTDTQYF. DNA for the CDR3: TGTGCCACCAGCAGAGATCACTCGACCACAGATACGCAGTATTTT.

Many counts were recorded for this clonotype. The CDR3 loop reads CSAKSGGDYEQYF. CDR3 bases: TGCAGTGCTAAAAGCGGAGGGGACTACGAGCAGTACTTC. V gene TRBV20-1 combines with J gene TRBJ2-7; TRBD2 might be the D (6 bases). CDR1 and CDR2 (germline): DFQATT, SNEGSKA (reference sequence). The ends were cut back, 4 bases at V and 3 bases at J, with 13 bases in the middle. The CDR3 runs 13 residues.

In its sample, this clonotype was seen a few times. V usage is TRBV15 and J usage is TRBJ2-5; D may be TRBD2 (6 bases). The CDR3 has 15 residues. Germline V gives CDR1 LNHNV, CDR2 YYDKDF (reference sequence). With 3 bases removed from V and 3 bases from J, the gap between germline ends came to 14 bases. The CDR3 region is CATSSRRGGKETQYF. As DNA, the CDR3 is TGTGCCACCAGCAGTCGACGGGGAGGTAAAGAGACCCAGTACTTC.

The chain is built from TRBV20-1 and TRBJ2-3, with 7 positions matching TRBD1. The CDR3 has 15 residues. Germline V lookup: CDR1 DFQATT, CDR2 SNEGSKA (reference sequence). The V gene end was trimmed by 3 bases and the J gene end by 1 base; junction bases not matched to a gene: 7. The CDR3 here is CSASVFQGGTDTQYF. The CDR3 DNA reads as TGCAGTGCTAGCGTTTTTCAGGGGGGCACAGATACGCAGTATTTT.

The chain is built from TRBV5-1 and TRBJ1-1; no reliable D call. V was pared by 7 bases and J by 0 bases, with 16 bases between. The CDR3 extends over 15 amino acids. Germline V CDR1 and CDR2: SGHRS, YFSETQ. The CDR3 DNA is TGCGCCAGCCGCCAATCGGGTCGCATGAACACTGAAGCTTTCTTT. It encodes CASRQSGRMNTEAFF.

The sample holds many counts of this clonotype. The chain joins TRBV28 to TRBJ2-7, with TRBD1 as a possible D gene (6 bases). CDR1 and CDR2 from the germline V gene are MDHEN and SYDVKM. The CDR3 is made up of 16 amino acids. V lost 6 bases and J lost 2, with 20 bases in between. This CDR3 is CASSLEPGHGPYEQYF. In DNA, the CDR3 is TGTGCCAGCAGCTTGGAACCGGGACACGGTCCCTACGAGCAGTACTTC.

This clonotype was counted between two and nine times. This rearrangement joins TRBV15 to TRBJ2-3; 10 nucleotides line up with TRBD2. The V segment lost 2 bases and the J segment 6 bases; nucleotides outside the gene matches: 5. CDR1 LNHNV and CDR2 YYDKDF come from the germline V gene (reference sequence). The CDR3 consists of 15 residues. The DNA for the CDR3 is TGTGCCACCAGCAGAACGTCTAGCGGGGGTGATACGCAGTATTTT. Amino acid sequence: CATSRTSSGGDTQYF.

This clonotype has a count of ten or more. This rearrangement joins TRBV10-3 to TRBJ2-3; TRBD2 is a possible D gene (7 bases). This CDR3 contains 13 residues. Germline loops: CDR1 ENHRY, CDR2 SYGVKD. The V gene lost 8 bases and the J gene lost 4 bases, with 13 bases spanning the gap. This CDR3 reads CAIGGAPPDTQYF. In DNA, the CDR3 is TGTGCCATCGGGGGGGCCCCCCCAGATACGCAGTATTTT.

This clonotype showed up just a few times. The chain combines TRBV10-3 with TRBJ2-7; D gene unclear. This CDR3 region has 11 residues. Deletions cut 6 bases from V and 2 bases from J, with 5 bases between. The germline gives CDR1 ENHRY, CDR2 SYGVKD. This chain's CDR3 is CAISATYEQYF. As DNA, the CDR3 is TGTGCCATCAGCGCTACCTACGAGCAGTACTTC.

There are many counts of this clonotype. The chain is built from TRBV20-1 and TRBJ2-7; D is perhaps TRBD2 (6 bases). This CDR3 is 14 amino acids long. Germline V lookup: CDR1 DFQATT, CDR2 SNEGSKA (reference sequence). The V gene lost 1 base and the J gene lost 2 bases, with 12 bases spanning the gap. CDR3: CSARGSEGPYEQYF. The CDR3 DNA reads as TGCAGTGCTAGAGGATCGGAGGGACCCTACGAGCAGTACTTC.

This clonotype was found a few times. The chain has TRBV12-3 or TRBV12-4 and TRBJ2-1; perhaps TRBD2 as D (6 bases). This CDR3 comprises 16 residues. Trimming stripped 0 bases from V and 9 bases from J, with 18 bases between. The CDR3 region has the DNA TGTGCCAGCAGTTTAGCCCCGGGGCGGGGCGCAGGTGAGCAGTTCTTC. It is translated as CASSLAPGRGAGEQFF.

J is TRBJ2-2 and V is TRBV10-3, with D hard to call. Germline CDR1 ENHRY, CDR2 SYGVKD. The V end lost 2 bases, the J end lost 1 base, and 11 bases lay between the germline ends. The length of the CDR3 is 16 residues. The CDR3 DNA reads as TGTGCCATCAGTGAGGAAGGCCCTCAGAACACCGGGGAGCTGTTTTTT. Its protein product is CAISEEGPQNTGELFF.

This clonotype was counted only a few times. This sequence joins TRBV15 and TRBJ2-1, with D possibly matching TRBD2 (6 bases). Trimming removed 6 bases from V and 7 bases from J, with 10 bases in between. This CDR3 has 12 residues. Germline V gives CDR1 LNHNV, CDR2 YYDKDF (reference sequence). CDR3 sequence reads: CATRTGGNEQFF. As DNA, the CDR3 is TGTGCCACCAGGACTGGAGGGAATGAGCAGTTCTTC.

The rearrangement joins TRBV12-3 or TRBV12-4 to TRBJ1-5; no clear D gene. The CDR3 extends over 14 amino acids. V lost 1 base and J lost 6, with 10 bases in between. Here the CDR3 reads CASSLGGWGQPQHF. CDR3 bases: TGTGCCAGCAGTTTAGGGGGATGGGGTCAGCCCCAGCATTTT.

In this sample, this clonotype turned up a few times. This chain uses TRBV20-1 with TRBJ2-1; D remains ambiguous. This CDR3 has 13 residues. Germline assignment: CDR1 DFQATT and CDR2 SNEGSKA (reference sequence). Trimming removed 3 bases at V and 3 bases at J, with 9 bases between. Here the CDR3 reads CSARVSNYNEQFF. CDR3 nucleotide sequence: TGCAGTGCTAGGGTGTCTAACTACAATGAGCAGTTCTTC.

This clonotype was picked up many times. The chain is built from TRBV5-1 and TRBJ2-7; 8 nucleotides line up with TRBD1. Germline CDR1 SGHRS, CDR2 YFSETQ. V shed 3 bases, J shed 6 bases, and the junction held 5 bases outside the gene matches. The CDR3 extends over 13 amino acids. CDR3 nucleotides: TGCGCCAGCAGCTCCCAAACAGGGGGCGAGCAGTACTTC. It encodes CASSSQTGGEQYF.

This clonotype appeared many times. This chain connects TRBV12-3 or TRBV12-4 to TRBJ2-3; D gene ambiguous. Trimming cost V 1 base and J 2 bases, with 10 bases left between them. The CDR3 runs 15 residues. This chain's CDR3 is CASSLEGTSTDTQYF. The CDR3 DNA follows: TGTGCCAGCAGTTTAGAAGGCACTTCCACAGATACGCAGTATTTT.

The chain joins TRBV5-1 to TRBJ1-6; 8 nucleotides match TRBD1. Trimming removed 3 bases from V and 7 bases from J; junction bases left unmatched: 3. The CDR3 consists of 14 residues. The V gene's germline CDR1 is SGHRS and CDR2 YFSETQ. Here the CDR3 DNA reads TGCGCCAGCAGCTCCGGACAGGGAAATTCACCCCTCCACTTT. Translation gives CASSSGQGNSPLHF.

Ten or more counts support this clonotype. The rearrangement joins TRBV6-5 to TRBJ2-7; D is perhaps TRBD2 (6 bases). Germline V gene data show CDR1 as MNHEY and CDR2 as SVGAGI. V was pared by 2 bases and J by 7 bases, with 9 bases between. The CDR3 has 12 residues. Here the CDR3 DNA reads TGTGCCAGCAGTTACGACGGAGGGGAGCAGTACTTC. Translation gives CASSYDGGEQYF.